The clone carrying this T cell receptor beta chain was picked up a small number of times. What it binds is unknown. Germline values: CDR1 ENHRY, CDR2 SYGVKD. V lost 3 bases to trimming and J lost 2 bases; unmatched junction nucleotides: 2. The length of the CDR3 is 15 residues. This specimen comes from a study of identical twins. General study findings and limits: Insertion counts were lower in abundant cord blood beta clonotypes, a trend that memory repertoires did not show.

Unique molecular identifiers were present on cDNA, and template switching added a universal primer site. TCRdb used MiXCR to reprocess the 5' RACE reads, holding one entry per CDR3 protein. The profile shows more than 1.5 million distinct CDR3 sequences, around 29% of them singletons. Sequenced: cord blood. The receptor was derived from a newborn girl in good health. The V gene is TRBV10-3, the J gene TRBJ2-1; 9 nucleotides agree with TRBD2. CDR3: CAISERTSAYNEQFF. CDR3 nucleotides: TGTGCCATCAGTGAAAGGACTAGCGCCTACAATGAGCAGTTCTTC.